The 29 T cell receptor beta chains given below trace back to one sample, sequenced in a study of blood T cell repertoires in COVID-19. Assay: immunoSEQ multiplex PCR; the TCRdb copy retains only in-frame clones and omits some. The data show 210,000 or so clones, with 84% seen just once and about 5.1% held by the top ten. Sequencing was performed on peripheral blood. The receptors here all came from a woman between 65 and 79 years old with active or convalescent COVID-19.

The V gene is TRBV29-1, the J gene TRBJ2-3, with 7 nucleotides matching TRBD1. CDR3 length equals 15 residues. Losses at the gene ends were 2 bases for V and 3 bases for J; bases not matched to a gene: 8. Germline CDR1 reads SQVTM; CDR2 reads ANQGSEA. The CDR3, as DNA: TGCAGCGTTGAACGACAGGGAAGTCAGACAGATACGCAGTATTTT. This encodes CSVERQGSQTDTQYF.

As DNA, the CDR3 is TGCGCCAGCAGCCAAGCCCCTAGGGAGGGAGAGACCCAGTACTTC. Encoded protein: CASSQAPREGETQYF. V gene TRBV4-1 combines with J gene TRBJ2-5; 7 positions match TRBD2. V was clipped by 1 base and J by 4 bases; unmatched bases: 6. Germline loops: CDR1 MGHRA, CDR2 YSYEKL. The CDR3 extends over 15 amino acids.

The V and J genes are TRBV4-1 and TRBJ1-2; TRBD1 matches at 8 bases. Germline assignment: CDR1 MGHRA and CDR2 YSYEKL. The CDR3 is made up of 16 amino acids. After removal of 0 bases from V and 6 bases from J, the junction contained 9 bases not matched to a gene. This chain's CDR3 is CASSQDSSGGVDGYTF. In nucleotides, the CDR3 is TGCGCCAGCAGCCAAGACTCCTCAGGGGGCGTGGATGGCTACACCTTC.

CDR3 DNA sequence: TGTGCCAGCAGTCTCAGCGGGGGGCGGGGTAATGAGCAGTTCTTC. Translation: CASSLSGGRGNEQFF. The chain couples TRBV28 to TRBJ2-1; 9 bases align to TRBD2. CDR1 and CDR2 from the germline V gene are MDHEN and SYDVKM. This CDR3 has 15 residues. The trim removed 5 bases at V and 7 bases at J, leaving 9 bases unmatched.

The chain has TRBV6-5 and TRBJ1-1; D is unclear. The CDR3 has 14 residues. The ends were cut back, 2 bases at V and 1 base at J, with 8 bases in the middle. Germline V gives CDR1 MNHEY, CDR2 SVGAGI. The CDR3 DNA reads as TGTGCCAGCAGTTACGTCAGGTCGAACACTGAAGCTTTCTTT. Translating gives CASSYVRSNTEAFF.

This chain connects TRBV14 to TRBJ2-1; TRBD2 aligns across 7 bases. CDR1 and CDR2 (germline): SGHDN, FVKESK. The CDR3 is 18 residues long. Trimming at V came to 4 bases and at J to 0 bases, leaving 12 bases not matched to a gene. The CDR3 loop reads CASSPWVAGVSSYNEQFF. DNA for the CDR3: TGTGCCAGCAGCCCTTGGGTAGCGGGTGTTAGCTCCTACAATGAGCAGTTCTTC.

This clone came up once. The rearrangement links TRBV18 to TRBJ1-2, with D hard to call. V lost 3 bases, J lost 3 bases, and 11 bases lay in between. This CDR3 comprises 14 residues. Per the germline V gene, CDR1 is KGHSH and CDR2 is LQKENI. DNA for the CDR3: TGTGCCAGCTCACCTGGATCGACTGACTATGGCTACACCTTC. Amino acid sequence: CASSPGSTDYGYTF.

The chain uses TRBV19 and TRBJ1-4; 8 positions match TRBD1. The CDR3 loop spans 14 amino acids. The V and J ends lost 0 bases and 7 bases, in that order; junction bases with no gene match: 1. Germline V gene sequence: CDR1 LNHDA, CDR2 SQIVND (reference sequence). The CDR3, as DNA: TGTGCCAGTAGTATAGACAGGGGGCGTGAAAAACTGTTTTTT. Its protein is CASSIDRGREKLFF.

V usage is TRBV5-6 and J usage is TRBJ2-1; 8 bases line up with TRBD1. The J segment lost 1 base and the V segment lost 4 bases, leaving 4 bases of the junction unmatched. The CDR3 covers 15 residues. The germline gives CDR1 SGHDT, CDR2 YYEEEE. In DNA, the CDR3 is TGTGCCAGCAGCCCACAGGGGGTATCCTACAATGAGCAGTTCTTC. Encoded protein: CASSPQGVSYNEQFF.

The CDR3 spells CASSLDRGLKSYEQYF. The CDR3 region has the DNA TGTGCCAGCAGCTTAGATCGCGGACTCAAATCCTACGAGCAGTACTTC. The chain combines TRBV11-2 with TRBJ2-7, with a weak D call TRBD2 (5 bases). The CDR3 has 16 residues. The V gene lost 0 bases and the J gene lost 1 base, with 13 bases spanning the gap. CDR1 is SGHAT, CDR2 FQNNGV, per germline.

This rearrangement joins TRBV9 to TRBJ2-3, with 7 bases that match TRBD2. Trimming cost V 0 bases and J 4 bases; bases outside gene matches: 5. This CDR3 contains 15 residues. Per germline, CDR1 SGDLS and CDR2 YYNGEE. Here the CDR3 DNA reads TGTGCCAGCAGCGTAGAGCCAGGGAGGGCAGATACGCAGTATTTT. Encoded protein: CASSVEPGRADTQYF.

The genes are TRBV15 and TRBJ1-4; 8 bases map to TRBD1. J gave up 2 bases and V 5 bases, and 4 bases lay outside the gene matches. Germline loops: CDR1 LNHNV, CDR2 YYDKDF (reference sequence). This CDR3 spans 15 amino acids. CDR3 sequence: CATSPTGGTNEKLFF. CDR3 bases: TGTGCCACCAGCCCTACAGGGGGGACTAATGAAAAACTGTTTTTT. Full variable domain (missing parts from reference TRBV15 and TRBJ1-4): DAMVIQNPRYQVTQFGKPVTLSCSQTLNHNVMYWYQQKSSQAPKLLFHYYDKDFNNEADTPDNFQSRRPNTSFCFLDIRSPGLGDTAMYLCATSPTGGTNEKLFFGSGTQLSVL.

V and J are TRBV19 and TRBJ1-1; D is unclear. Trimming pared 1 base from V and 3 bases from J, leaving 12 bases between. Germline V gene data show CDR1 as LNHDA and CDR2 as SQIVND (reference sequence). The CDR3 loop spans 15 amino acids. CDR3: CASSIGGRRYTEAFF. The CDR3 DNA reads as TGTGCCAGTAGTATAGGGGGTAGGAGGTACACTGAAGCTTTCTTT.

This chain connects TRBV15 to TRBJ2-1; D is possibly TRBD2 (6 bases). The V gene lost 1 base and the J gene lost 9 bases, with 28 bases spanning the gap. The germline gives CDR1 LNHNV, CDR2 YYDKDF (reference sequence). The CDR3 contains 19 residues. The chain's CDR3 is CATSRGRRIWRGVRPEQFF. In DNA, the CDR3 is TGTGCCACCAGCAGAGGGAGGAGAATTTGGAGGGGCGTACGGCCTGAGCAGTTCTTC.

The chain joins TRBV5-1 to TRBJ1-1; 8 bases align to TRBD1. V shed 0 bases and J 5 bases; nucleotides not matched to a gene: 3. Germline V gene data show CDR1 as SGHRS and CDR2 as YFSETQ. The CDR3 spans 14 residues. The CDR3 sequence: CASSLGTGGTEAFF. The CDR3, as DNA: TGCGCCAGCAGCTTGGGCACAGGGGGAACTGAAGCTTTCTTT.

This clone has a handful of counts. V usage is TRBV7-2 and J usage is TRBJ1-5; weak D call: TRBD1 (6 bases). The germline V gene has CDR1 SGHTA and CDR2 FQGNSA. V was cut by 5 bases and J by 5 bases, with 10 bases left in between. The CDR3 contains 13 residues. CDR3 DNA sequence: TGTGCCAGCAGCCTACAGGGTTATCAGCCCCAGCATTTT. Translating gives CASSLQGYQPQHF.

This clone occurred once. This sequence joins TRBV5-1 and TRBJ1-2; tentatively, D is TRBD1 (5 bases). Between the trimmed V and J ends, which lost 3 bases and 2 bases, there was a span of 17 bases. In germline, CDR1 is SGHRS, CDR2 YFSETQ. The CDR3 covers 16 residues. The CDR3 loop is CASSSLGRGRNYGYTF. The DNA of the CDR3 is TGCGCCAGCAGCTCGCTGGGGCGAGGGAGGAACTATGGCTACACCTTC.

The chain combines TRBV5-1 with TRBJ2-1, with D possibly TRBD1 on 6 matching bases. Per the germline V gene, CDR1 is SGHRS and CDR2 is YFSETQ. V was pared by 3 bases and J by 8 bases, with 15 bases between. This CDR3 has 14 residues. In nucleotides, the CDR3 is TGCGCCAGCAGCTGGGCAGGGGTAAGTGATGAGCAGTTCTTC. Encoded protein: CASSWAGVSDEQFF.

The CDR3 loop is CASSPAVTSGNEQFF. DNA for the CDR3: TGTGCCAGCTCACCCGCAGTGACTAGCGGCAATGAGCAGTTCTTC. This rearrangement joins TRBV18 to TRBJ2-1; 9 bases agree with TRBD2. The germline gives CDR1 KGHSH, CDR2 LQKENI. The CDR3 consists of 15 residues. J gave up 6 bases and V 3 bases, and 6 bases lay outside the gene matches.

This chain uses TRBV28 with TRBJ2-7; D gene unclear. CDR1 and CDR2 from the germline V gene are MDHEN and SYDVKM. V was shortened by 2 bases and J by 0 bases, with 8 bases between the two germline ends. This CDR3 is 14 amino acids long. Here the CDR3 DNA reads TGTGCCAGCAGTTTAATCCATAGCTCCTACGAGCAGTACTTC. It is translated as CASSLIHSSYEQYF.

This chain joins TRBV19 and TRBJ2-3; D is perhaps TRBD1 (5 bases). Germline CDR1 and CDR2: LNHDA and SQIVND (reference sequence). Between the trimmed V and J ends, which lost 7 bases and 3 bases, there was a span of 17 bases. There are 15 residues in the CDR3. The CDR3 DNA sequence: TGTGCCAGTAATACCCAGGGCTCTCGTACAGATACGCAGTATTTT. Amino acids: CASNTQGSRTDTQYF. The whole variable domain, remainder taken from reference TRBV19 and TRBJ2-3, is DGGITQSPKYLFRKEGQNVTLSCEQNLNHDAMYWYRQDPGQGLRLIYYSQIVNDFQKGDIAEGYSVSREKKESFPLTVTSAQKNPTAFYLCASNTQGSRTDTQYFGPGTRLTVL.

The chain couples TRBV11-1 to TRBJ2-7; 10 bases are a match to TRBD1. This CDR3 comprises 14 residues. Germline assignment: CDR1 SGHAT and CDR2 FQDESV (reference sequence). The J segment lost 4 bases and the V segment lost 4 bases, leaving 4 bases of the junction unmatched. CDR3 nucleotide sequence: TGTGCCAGCAGCTGGGGACAGGGGTATTACGAGCAGTACTTC. Protein product: CASSWGQGYYEQYF.

The gene calls are TRBV24-1 and TRBJ2-5, with 10 nucleotides matching TRBD1. This CDR3 comprises 17 residues. Germline V gene lookup returns CDR1 KGHDR and CDR2 SFDVKD. The junction had 6 bases not matched to a gene; V was cut back by 0 bases and J by 3 bases. The CDR3 coding sequence is TGTGCCACCAGTGATTTGGGGGAAGGGACAGGGGAAGAGACCCAGTACTTC. It yields the protein CATSDLGEGTGEETQYF.

The gene calls are TRBV10-3 and TRBJ1-2; TRBD1 aligns across 9 bases. The length of the CDR3 is 13 residues. Germline V gene data show CDR1 as ENHRY and CDR2 as SYGVKD. Germline trimming cut 11 bases from V and 3 bases from J; bases unmatched to any gene: 7. The CDR3 DNA reads TGTGCCGCCCACAGGGGGCGCGACTATGGCTACACCTTC. Translated, it gives CAAHRGRDYGYTF.

The chain recombines TRBV6-1 with TRBJ2-5; TRBD1 agrees at 9 bases. The CDR3 totals 16 residues. V gave up 3 bases and J gave up 5 bases; unmatched junction bases: 10. The germline V gene has CDR1 MNHNS and CDR2 SASEGT. CDR3 nucleotides: TGTGCCAGCAGTGAGCCGGGACAGGGAAGTAGGGAGACCCAGTACTTC. Translated, it gives CASSEPGQGSRETQYF.

The count of this clone is one. The V gene is TRBV9, the J gene TRBJ2-2, with TRBD2 as a possible D gene (6 bases). The CDR3 totals 15 residues. Deletions cut 4 bases from V and 7 bases from J, with 17 bases between. CDR1 is SGDLS, CDR2 YYNGEE, per germline. For the CDR3, the DNA is TGTGCCAGCAGCTCTCCCGGGACTCGCGGCGGGGAGCTGTTTTTT. It codes for CASSSPGTRGGELFF.

This clone was seen just once. The V gene is TRBV7-3, the J gene TRBJ2-2; D is perhaps TRBD1 (6 bases). Trimming removed 2 bases from V and 4 bases from J, with 14 bases in between. The length of the CDR3 is 16 residues. Germline-derived CDR1 and CDR2 are SGHTA and FQGTGA. In DNA, the CDR3 is TGTGCCAGCAGCTTACAGGGGAGAGGGCCCACCGGGGAGCTGTTTTTT. This encodes CASSLQGRGPTGELFF.

V is TRBV4-2 and J is TRBJ2-7, with 9 bases that match TRBD2. The CDR3 extends over 15 amino acids. The V gene end was trimmed by 1 base and the J gene end by 6 bases; junction bases not matched to a gene: 7. Germline CDR1 reads LGHNA; CDR2 reads YNFKEQ. CDR3 residues: CASSQGGAGGGEQYF. CDR3 DNA sequence: TGTGCCAGCAGCCAAGGCGGGGCGGGAGGGGGCGAGCAGTACTTC.

This clone was seen a single time. The gene calls are TRBV11-1 and TRBJ2-1, with 10 nucleotides matching TRBD2. The CDR3 has 15 residues. Trimming cost V 2 bases and J 5 bases; bases outside gene matches: 3. Germline lookup yields CDR1 SGHAT and CDR2 FQDESV (reference sequence). CDR3 loop: CASSLRLAGDNEQFF. As DNA, the CDR3 is TGTGCCAGCAGCTTAAGGCTAGCGGGGGACAATGAGCAGTTCTTC. Supplemented by reference TRBV11-1 and TRBJ2-1, the full variable domain reads EAEVAQSPRYKITEKSQAVAFWCDPISGHATLYWYRQILGQGPELLVQFQDESVVDDSQLPKDRFSAERLKGVDSTLKIQPAELGDSAMYLCASSLRLAGDNEQFFGPGTRLTVL.